Sequencing of this T cell receptor (beta chain) was carried out in a study of early T cells in non-severe SARS-CoV-2 infection. For the study at large: Alpha and beta chains were unpaired, from unsorted whole-blood bulk RNA. Study findings and constraints: In VDJdb matching, anti-spike CD8 responses were favored while private and CD4 specificities went missing.

The trim removed 8 bases at V and 4 bases at J, leaving 15 bases unmatched. This CDR3 has 16 residues. The V gene's germline CDR1 is SGDLS and CDR2 YYNGEE. As to this clonotype: Its antigen is unknown.

Unique molecular identifiers tagged individual cDNA molecules. From the 5' RACE reads, TCRdb called clonotypes with MiXCR, one entry per CDR3 protein. The table includes more than 85,000 distinct CDR3 sequences, approximately 12% detected once. The rearrangement joins TRBV9 to TRBJ1-2, with 9 bases fitting TRBD1. The input for sequencing was whole blood, taken at baseline. The sequence derives from an adult who was a healthcare worker with PCR-confirmed SARS-CoV-2 infection or an uninfected control (not recorded which). CDR3 sequence reads: CASSRDRASGSYGYTF. CDR3 nucleotide sequence: TGTGCCAGTAGCCGGGACAGGGCCTCCGGTAGCTATGGCTACACCTTC. The variable domain in full, with the rest retrieved from reference TRBV9 and TRBJ1-2, is DSGVTQTPKHLITATGQRVTLRCSPRSGDLSVYWYQQSLDQGLQFLIQYYNGEERAKGNILERFSAQQFPDLHSELNLSSLELGDSALYFCASSRDRASGSYGYTFGSGTRLTVV.